Described below is a single T cell receptor (beta chain) sequence and its context. This entry belongs to a study of cytomegalovirus exposure and HLA in healthy donors. TCRdb's table, derived via immunoSEQ multiplex PCR, lists solely in-frame clones and lacks some. The sample contains some 170,000 clones, about 86% of which appear only once. The V end was cut by 5 bases, the J end by 5 bases, with 15 bases between. Germline V CDR1 and CDR2: LGHNA, YSLEER. This CDR3 comprises 14 residues. The TCR comes from a woman aged 25 to 39 in good health and CMV-seronegative. The genes are TRBV4-3 and TRBJ1-1; tentatively, D is TRBD1 (6 bases). Specimen: PBMCs. This chain's CDR3 is CASSAYRVGTEAFF. In nucleotides, the CDR3 is TGCGCCAGCAGCGCCTACAGGGTGGGAACTGAAGCTTTCTTT.